These T cell receptor beta chains were read from a single sample in a study of T cell responses to AZD1222 COVID-19 vaccine. TCRdb keeps only in-frame clones here, not all; method: immunoSEQ multiplex PCR. Of 150,000 to 200,000 clones listed, approximately 95% are singletons. Specimen: peripheral blood, collected on day 0 of AZD1222 vaccination. The receptors were sampled from an adult in good health. Both conserved end residues are part of each CDR3. The order of the fields is V gene, J gene, clone size, D gene, CDR3 DNA, CDR3 protein. A D gene is named only where the DNA matches it firmly. The size entry is marked missing in some rows and otherwise reads once, few, many or a size class.

TRBV2,TRBJ1-2,-,TRBD1,TGTGCCAGCGGTGAACAGAGGGGGCGCTATGGCTACACCTTC,CASGEQRGRYGYTF
TRBV18,TRBJ1-1,-,-,TGTGCCAGCTCACCTGGGATCCCTGAAGCTTTCTTT,CASSPGIPEAFF
TRBV2,TRBJ1-1,-,-,TGTGCCAGCAGCCCCGTGAGGGGGACTGAAGCTTTCTTT,CASSPVRGTEAFF
TRBV5-1,TRBJ2-3,once,-,TGCGCCAGCAGCTTTGTGTCAGCTAGCACAGATACGCAGTATTTT,CASSFVSASTDTQYF
TRBV3-1/TRBV3-2,TRBJ2-7,-,TRBD2,TGTGCCAGCAGCCAAGATCCTCCCGGGACTAGCGGGAGAGACGAGCAGTACTTC,CASSQDPPGTSGRDEQYF
TRBV19,TRBJ2-7,-,-,TGTGCCAGTAGTGTTCGGGGGCCGGACGAGCAGTACTTC,CASSVRGPDEQYF
TRBV7-6,TRBJ1-2,once,-,TGTGCCAGCAGCTTAGGGGGCTCCAGCCTCTCTAACTATGGCTACACCTTC,CASSLGGSSLSNYGYTF
TRBV7-9,TRBJ2-5,-,-,TGTGCCAGCAGCCTACAGGTGGTGGGGGAGACCCAGTACTTC,CASSLQVVGETQYF
TRBV19,TRBJ2-7,-,TRBD2,TGTGCCAGTAGCCCCCCCGGGACTAGCGGGAGGAACGAGCAGTACTTC,CASSPPGTSGRNEQYF
TRBV5-1,TRBJ2-7,-,-,TGCGCCAGCAGGAGTTTCCAGGGCTACGAGCAGTACTTC,CASRSFQGYEQYF
TRBV30,TRBJ2-3,-,-,TGTGCCTGGAGTAAGTCAGGCTGGAAAGATACGCAGTATTTT,CAWSKSGWKDTQYF
TRBV6-5,TRBJ1-2,-,TRBD1,TGTGCCAGCAGTTATCAGACAGGGGGTAGAGCGAACACCTTC,CASSYQTGGRANTF
TRBV6-5,TRBJ2-7,-,-,TGTGCCAGCAGTTACTCGGGCGGACGGGGCGAGCAGTACTTC,CASSYSGGRGEQYF
TRBV24-1,TRBJ1-5,-,TRBD1,TGTGCCACCAGTGATCCTCGGACAGGGAAAGATCAGCCCCAGCATTTT,CATSDPRTGKDQPQHF
TRBV7-2,TRBJ2-7,-,TRBD1,TGTGCCAGCAGCTTGGACAGGGGGCGACGCGAGCAGTACTTC,CASSLDRGRREQYF
TRBV12-3/TRBV12-4,TRBJ1-6,-,-,TGTGCCAGCAGTTCCCAGGGAATTCCCCTCCACTTT,CASSSQGIPLHF
TRBV6-1,TRBJ1-4,-,TRBD1,TGTGCCTCATCGACAGGGATTCATGAAAAACTGTTTTTT,CASSTGIHEKLFF
TRBV2,TRBJ2-2,-,TRBD2,TGTGCCAGCTCCATAGCGGGAGTGGGGAACACCGGGGAGCTGTTTTTT,CASSIAGVGNTGELFF
TRBV5-8,TRBJ1-1,-,-,TGTGCCAGCAGCTTGGGGTTCCCAACGGCGAACACTGAAGCTTTCTTT,CASSLGFPTANTEAFF
TRBV12-3/TRBV12-4,TRBJ1-5,once,-,TGTGCCAGCAGTTTCGAACGTAATCAGCCCCAGCATTTT,CASSFERNQPQHF
TRBV30,TRBJ2-3,once,-,TGTGCCTGGAGTGCTAAGAACACAGATACGCAGTATTTT,CAWSAKNTDTQYF
TRBV3-1/TRBV3-2,TRBJ2-2,-,TRBD2,TGTGCCAGCAGCCAAGACCTCCTAGCGGGAACCGGGGAGCTGTTTTTT,CASSQDLLAGTGELFF
TRBV2,TRBJ1-2,-,TRBD1,TGTGCCAGCAGTTTACAGGGGGGAGAAGACTATGGCTACACCTTC,CASSLQGGEDYGYTF
TRBV2,TRBJ2-5,-,-,TGTGCCAGCAGTGCGGGAGAGACCCAGTACTTC,CASSAGETQYF
TRBV6-5,TRBJ1-1,-,-,TGTGCCAGCAGTTACCCGGCAAAACGGGGGACTGAAGCTTTCTTT,CASSYPAKRGTEAFF
TRBV6-1,TRBJ1-2,once,-,TGTGCCAGCAGTGAATTCCGGACGGGTGGTGGCTACACCTTC,CASSEFRTGGGYTF
TRBV19,TRBJ1-2,-,-,TGTGCCAGTAGTATAGTGGGCGCGACAGCTCGCGGCTACACCTTC,CASSIVGATARGYTF